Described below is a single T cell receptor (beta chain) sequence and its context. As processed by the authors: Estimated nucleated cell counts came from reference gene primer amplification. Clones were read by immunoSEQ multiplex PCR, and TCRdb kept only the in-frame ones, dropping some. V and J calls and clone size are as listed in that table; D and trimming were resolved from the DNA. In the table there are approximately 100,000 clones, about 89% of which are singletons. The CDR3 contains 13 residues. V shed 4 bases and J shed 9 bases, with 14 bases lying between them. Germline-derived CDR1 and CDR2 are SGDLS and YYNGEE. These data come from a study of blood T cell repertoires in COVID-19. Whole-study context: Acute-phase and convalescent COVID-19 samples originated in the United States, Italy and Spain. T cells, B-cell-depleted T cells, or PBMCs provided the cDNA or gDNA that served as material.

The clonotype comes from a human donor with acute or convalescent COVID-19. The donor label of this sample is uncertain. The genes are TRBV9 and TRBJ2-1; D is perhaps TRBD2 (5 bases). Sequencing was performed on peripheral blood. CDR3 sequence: CASSTNLAFEQFF. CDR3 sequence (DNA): TGTGCCAGCAGCACAAACCTAGCTTTTGAGCAGTTCTTC.